The 7 T cell receptor beta chains listed next were all sequenced from one sample in a study of shared clonotypes between healthy human individuals. Here immunoSEQ multiplex PCR was the method, and the copy in TCRdb shows in-frame clones only, minus some. The table shows around 1 million clones, with 76% occurring only once. Material for sequencing was memory CD4+ T cells sorted from blood. The sample's subset: CD45RA-negative fraction. These receptors came from a young man in good health.

This clone was recorded a few times. The J gene is TRBJ1-2, the V gene TRBV5-6; D gene unclear. The germline CDR1 and CDR2 sequences are SGHDT and YYEEEE. V was cut by 0 bases and J by 6 bases, with 9 bases left in between. CDR3 length equals 13 residues. CDR3 bases: TGTGCCAGCAGCTTGGCCACGGGGAATGGCTACACCTTC. Translation: CASSLATGNGYTF.

V and J are TRBV5-1 and TRBJ2-7; 7 nucleotides line up with TRBD2. Germline assignment: CDR1 SGHRS and CDR2 YFSETQ. This CDR3 region has 14 residues. V was pared by 0 bases and J by 5 bases, with 5 bases of the junction left unmatched. CDR3 protein: CASSLAGGVHEQYF. The CDR3 DNA follows: TGCGCCAGCAGCTTGGCGGGGGGAGTCCACGAGCAGTACTTC.

The J gene is TRBJ2-4, the V gene TRBV6-5, with TRBD2 identical over 9 bases. V shed 6 bases, J shed 0 bases, and the junction held 3 bases outside the gene matches. Per germline, CDR1 MNHEY and CDR2 SVGAGI. The CDR3 totals 15 residues. The DNA for the CDR3 is TGTGCCAGCAGCCAGACTAGCGGAGCCAAAAACATTCAGTACTTC. The encoded protein is CASSQTSGAKNIQYF.

The rearrangement joins TRBV5-3 to TRBJ1-2; TRBD1 matches at 7 bases. TRBV5-3 is classed as an ORF, of uncertain function. The CDR3 sequence is 18 residues long. V shed 2 bases and J 3 bases; nucleotides not matched to a gene: 16. In DNA, the CDR3 is TGTGCCAGAAGCTTATTTCCTCCTCACAGGGGACGGGACTATGGCTACACCTTC. This translates into CARSLFPPHRGRDYGYTF.

Note on this clone: The germline gene is not matched at one end of the junction; a read error may be the cause. V is TRBV7-7 and J is TRBJ2-7; D gene ambiguous. The germline V gene has CDR1 SSHAT and CDR2 FNYEAQ (reference sequence). The CDR3 is made up of 13 amino acids. As DNA, the CDR3 is TGTGCTAGCAGCTATCAGTATCCTCTCGAGCAGTACTTC. Amino acids: CASSYQYPLEQYF.

As to this clone: Other DNA sequences in the sample encode the same CDR3. This chain uses TRBV5-1 with TRBJ1-1; no reliable D call. The CDR3 covers 13 residues. CDR1 and CDR2 from the germline V gene are SGHRS and YFSETQ. Trimming shortened V by 0 bases and J by 5 bases, and 8 bases separated the two germline ends. CDR3 in amino acids: CASSLGSGTEAFF. Written as DNA, the CDR3 is TGCGCCAGCAGCTTGGGCTCGGGGACTGAAGCTTTCTTT.

The chain carries TRBV2 and TRBJ1-6, with 7 nucleotides matching TRBD1. The CDR3 spans 15 residues. Unmatched junction bases numbered 11, after V lost 5 bases and J lost 10 bases. Germline CDR1 is SNHLY and CDR2 is FYNNEI. Here the CDR3 reads CASSTRAQGVSPLHF. The CDR3 nucleotides are TGTGCCAGCAGTACCCGGGCCCAGGGGGTGTCACCCCTCCACTTT.